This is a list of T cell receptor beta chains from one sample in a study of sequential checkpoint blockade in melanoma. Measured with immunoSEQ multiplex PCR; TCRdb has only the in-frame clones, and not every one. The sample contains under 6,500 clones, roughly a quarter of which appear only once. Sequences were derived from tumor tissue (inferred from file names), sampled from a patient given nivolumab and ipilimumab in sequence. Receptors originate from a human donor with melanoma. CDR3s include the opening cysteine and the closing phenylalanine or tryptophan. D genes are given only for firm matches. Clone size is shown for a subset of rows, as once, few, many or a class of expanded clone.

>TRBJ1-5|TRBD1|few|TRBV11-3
CASSSRGFGNQPQHF
TGTGCCAGCAGCTCCAGGGGGTTCGGCAATCAGCCCCAGCATTTT
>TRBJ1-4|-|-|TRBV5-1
CASSQDGATNEKLFF
TGCGCCAGCAGCCAAGACGGGGCGACTAATGAAAAACTGTTTTTT
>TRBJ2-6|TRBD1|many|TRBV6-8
CASSIRTGASGANVLTF
TGTGCCAGCAGCATTCGGACAGGGGCCTCTGGGGCCAACGTCCTGACTTTC
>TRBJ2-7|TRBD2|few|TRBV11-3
CASSRGLATTGVQYF
TGTGCCAGCAGCCGTGGACTAGCGACAACGGGTGTGCAGTACTTC
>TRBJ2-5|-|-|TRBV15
CATSLRAGTRSGEETQYF
TGTGCCACCAGCTTGAGGGCCGGGACCCGTTCAGGGGAAGAGACCCAGTACTTC
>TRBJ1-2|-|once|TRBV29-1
CSARVVTTYGYTF
TGCAGCGCCCGAGTAGTGACCACTTATGGCTACACCTTC
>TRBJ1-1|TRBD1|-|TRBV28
CASPSRTGETEAFF
TGTGCCAGCCCGAGCCGAACAGGGGAAACTGAAGCTTTCTTT
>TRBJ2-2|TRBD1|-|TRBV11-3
CASSSGTGEAGELFF
TGTGCCAGCAGCTCCGGGACAGGGGAGGCCGGGGAGCTGTTTTTT
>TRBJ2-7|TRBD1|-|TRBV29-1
CSVLGTGLLEQYF
TGCAGCGTCCTCGGGACAGGGCTCCTCGAGCAGTACTTC
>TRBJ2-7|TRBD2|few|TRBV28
CASIRTSGRVYEQYF
TGTGCCAGCATCCGGACTAGCGGGAGGGTCTACGAGCAGTACTTC
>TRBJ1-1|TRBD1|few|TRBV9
CASGQGGYTEAFF
TGTGCCAGCGGACAGGGAGGGTACACTGAAGCTTTCTTT
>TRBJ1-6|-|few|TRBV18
CASSPADRSSYNSPLHF
TGTGCCAGCTCACCAGCCGACAGGAGCTCCTATAATTCACCCCTCCACTTT
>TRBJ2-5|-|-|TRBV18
CASSPRGTGQETQYF
TGTGCCAGCTCACCACGAGGCACAGGCCAAGAGACCCAGTACTTC
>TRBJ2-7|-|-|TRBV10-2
CASREGVVGGSYEQYF
TGCGCCAGCAGGGAGGGAGTAGTGGGGGGCTCTTACGAGCAGTACTTC
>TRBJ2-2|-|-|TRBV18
CASSPVEGANTGELFF
TGTGCCAGCTCACCAGTGGAGGGGGCGAACACCGGGGAGCTGTTTTTT
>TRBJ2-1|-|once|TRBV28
CASRWKPPQGDGTSYNEQFF
TGTGCCAGCAGATGGAAGCCCCCTCAGGGAGATGGAACCTCCTACAATGAGCAGTTCTTC